This T cell receptor beta chain was captured by sequencing in a study of T cells after posttransplantation cyclophosphamide. Peripheral blood was collected from the related graft donor on the marrow donation day. CDR3 length: 14 residues. V gave up 8 bases and J gave up 0 bases, with 13 bases separating them. Per germline, CDR1 SNHLY and CDR2 FYNNEI. Profiling relied on immunoSEQ multiplex PCR, and the TCRdb table lists in-frame clones only, not all of them. The data show fewer than 55,000 clones, with none appearing a single time. This clone was detected only a few times. Its specificity is unknown. Study conclusions and caveats: TRB overlap between skin or GI tissue T cells and blood was limited. Later post-transplant blood repertoires were often dominated by donor CD8+ memory clones. TRB clonality was highly associated with recipient CMV seropositivity and reactivation.

The sequenced material came from PBMCs. The source is a man aged 40-49 years in good health, CMV-negative, and a related stem cell transplant donor. This chain joins TRBV2 and TRBJ2-5, with a tentative D call TRBD2 (6 bases). The CDR3 coding sequence is TGTGCCAGCCCTAAAAGGGAGGACCAAGAGACCCAGTACTTC. Translating it yields CASPKREDQETQYF.